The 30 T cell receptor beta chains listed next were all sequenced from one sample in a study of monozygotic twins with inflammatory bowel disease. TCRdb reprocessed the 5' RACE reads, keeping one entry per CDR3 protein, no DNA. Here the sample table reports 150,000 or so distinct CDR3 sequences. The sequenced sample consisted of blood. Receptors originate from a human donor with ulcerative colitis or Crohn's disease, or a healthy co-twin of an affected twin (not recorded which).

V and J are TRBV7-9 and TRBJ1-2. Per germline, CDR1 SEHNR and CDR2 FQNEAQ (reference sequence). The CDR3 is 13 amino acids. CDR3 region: CASSLNSHYGYTF.

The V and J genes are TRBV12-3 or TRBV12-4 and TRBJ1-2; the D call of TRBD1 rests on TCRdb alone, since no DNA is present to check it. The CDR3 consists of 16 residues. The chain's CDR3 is CASSLSPRAGGYGYTF.

Here the CDR3 reads CSASRGSSTEAFF. V is TRBV20-1 and J is TRBJ1-1. There are 13 residues in the CDR3. Per germline, CDR1 DFQATT and CDR2 SNEGSKA (reference sequence).

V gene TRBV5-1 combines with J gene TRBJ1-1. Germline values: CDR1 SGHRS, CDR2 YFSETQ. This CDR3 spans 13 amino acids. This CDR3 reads CASRVLGNTEAFF.

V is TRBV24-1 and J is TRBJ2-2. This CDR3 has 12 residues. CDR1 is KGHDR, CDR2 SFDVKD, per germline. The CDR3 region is CATSEYSGELFF.

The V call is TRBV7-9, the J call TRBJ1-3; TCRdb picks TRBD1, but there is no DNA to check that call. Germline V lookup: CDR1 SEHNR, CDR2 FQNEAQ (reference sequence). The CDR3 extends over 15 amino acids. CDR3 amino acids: CASSFGQATGNTIYF.

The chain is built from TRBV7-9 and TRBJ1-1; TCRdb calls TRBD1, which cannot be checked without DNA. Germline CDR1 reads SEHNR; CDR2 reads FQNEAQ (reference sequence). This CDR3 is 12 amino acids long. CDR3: CVETDPNTEAFF.

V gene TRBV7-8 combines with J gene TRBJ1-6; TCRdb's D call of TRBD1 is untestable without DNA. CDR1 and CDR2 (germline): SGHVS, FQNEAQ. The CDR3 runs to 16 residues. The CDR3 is CASSPWGGGYNSPLHF.

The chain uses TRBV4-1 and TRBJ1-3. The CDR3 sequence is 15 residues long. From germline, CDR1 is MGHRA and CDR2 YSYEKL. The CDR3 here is CASSFGPSYGNTIYF.

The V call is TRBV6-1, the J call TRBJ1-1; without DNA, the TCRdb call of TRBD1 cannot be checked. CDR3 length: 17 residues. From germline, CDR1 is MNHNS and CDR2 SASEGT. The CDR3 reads CASRVRAVTFMNTEAFF.

CDR3 in amino acids: CASNLQGTDTQYF. This rearrangement joins TRBV9 to TRBJ2-3; TCRdb proposes TRBD1, but this gene call is untestable without DNA. CDR3 size: 13 residues. Per germline, CDR1 SGDLS and CDR2 YYNGEE.

CDR3 region: CAISDETRRQETQYF. The rearrangement uses TRBV10-3 and TRBJ2-5; without DNA, the TCRdb call of TRBD2 cannot be checked. The CDR3 extends over 15 amino acids. The germline CDR1 and CDR2 sequences are ENHRY and SYGVKD.

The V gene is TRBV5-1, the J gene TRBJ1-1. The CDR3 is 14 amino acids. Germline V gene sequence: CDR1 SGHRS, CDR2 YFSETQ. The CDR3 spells CASSLETWNTEAFF.

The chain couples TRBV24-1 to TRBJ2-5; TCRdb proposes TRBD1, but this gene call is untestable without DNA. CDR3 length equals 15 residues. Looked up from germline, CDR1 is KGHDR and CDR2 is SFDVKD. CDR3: CATSDPQGKQETQYF.

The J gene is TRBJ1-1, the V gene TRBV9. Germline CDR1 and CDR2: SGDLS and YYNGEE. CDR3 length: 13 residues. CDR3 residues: CASSAGDTTEAFF.

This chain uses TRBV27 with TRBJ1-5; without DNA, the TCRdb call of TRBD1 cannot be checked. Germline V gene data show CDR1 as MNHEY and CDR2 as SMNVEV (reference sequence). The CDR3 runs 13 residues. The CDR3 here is CASSDRRDQPQHF.

The CDR3 sequence is CASKNVVNTEAFF. The V and J genes are TRBV6-5 and TRBJ1-1. In germline, CDR1 is MNHEY, CDR2 SVGAGI. This CDR3 is built from 13 residues.

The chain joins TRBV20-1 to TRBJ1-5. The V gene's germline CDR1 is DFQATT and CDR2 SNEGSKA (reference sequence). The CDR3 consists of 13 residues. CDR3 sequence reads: CSAGSSGNQPQHF.

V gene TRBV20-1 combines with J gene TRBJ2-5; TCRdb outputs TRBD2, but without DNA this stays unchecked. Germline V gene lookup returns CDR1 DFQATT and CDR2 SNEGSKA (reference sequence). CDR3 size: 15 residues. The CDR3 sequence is CSARQVEGRLETQYF.

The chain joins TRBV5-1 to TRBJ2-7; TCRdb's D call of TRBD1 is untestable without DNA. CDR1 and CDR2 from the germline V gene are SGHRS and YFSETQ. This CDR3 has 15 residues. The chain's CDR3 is CASSPGQVVNYEQYF.

CDR3 sequence reads: CASSFVAGVNEKLFF. The V gene is TRBV28, the J gene TRBJ1-4; lacking DNA, the TRBD1 call made by TCRdb goes unchecked. Germline V gene sequence: CDR1 MDHEN, CDR2 SYDVKM. The CDR3 consists of 15 residues.

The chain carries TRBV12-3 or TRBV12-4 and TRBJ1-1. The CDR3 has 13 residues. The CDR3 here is CASRDSKNTEAFF.

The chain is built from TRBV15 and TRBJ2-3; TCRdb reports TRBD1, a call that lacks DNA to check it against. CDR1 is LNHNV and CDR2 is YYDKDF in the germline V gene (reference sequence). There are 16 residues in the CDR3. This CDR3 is CATSRSLDRVTDTQYF.

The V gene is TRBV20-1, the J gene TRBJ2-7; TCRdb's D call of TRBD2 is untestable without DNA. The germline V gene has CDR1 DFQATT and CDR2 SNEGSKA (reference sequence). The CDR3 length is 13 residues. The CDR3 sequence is CSASSPPGVEQYF.

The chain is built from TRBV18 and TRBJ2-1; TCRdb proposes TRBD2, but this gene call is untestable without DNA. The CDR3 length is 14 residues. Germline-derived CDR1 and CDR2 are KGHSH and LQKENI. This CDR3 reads CASFAGAHPNEQFF.

This chain's CDR3 is CASSSKGQGRRNEQYF. The chain combines TRBV27 with TRBJ2-7; the D call of TRBD1 rests on TCRdb alone, since no DNA is present to check it. This CDR3 has 16 residues. Per the germline V gene, CDR1 is MNHEY and CDR2 is SMNVEV (reference sequence).

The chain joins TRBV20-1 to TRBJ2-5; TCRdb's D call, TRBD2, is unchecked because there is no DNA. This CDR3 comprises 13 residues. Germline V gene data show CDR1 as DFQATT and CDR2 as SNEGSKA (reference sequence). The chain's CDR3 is CSAREAGRETQYF.

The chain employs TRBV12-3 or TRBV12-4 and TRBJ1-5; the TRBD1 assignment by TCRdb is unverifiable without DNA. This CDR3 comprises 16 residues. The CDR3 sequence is CASSAGQLQNNQPQHF.

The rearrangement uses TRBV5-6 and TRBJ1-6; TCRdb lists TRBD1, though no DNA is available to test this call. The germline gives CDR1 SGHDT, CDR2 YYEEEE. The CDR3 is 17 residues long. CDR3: CASSQQDRSSYNSPLHF.

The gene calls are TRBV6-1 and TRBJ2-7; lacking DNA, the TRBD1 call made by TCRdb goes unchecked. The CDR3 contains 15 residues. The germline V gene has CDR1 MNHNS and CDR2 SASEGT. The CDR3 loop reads CASSGGRQGIYEQYF.